One sample yielded the 13 T cell receptor beta chains listed below, sequenced in a study of identical twins. Via MiXCR, TCRdb re-called the 5' RACE reads, giving one row per CDR3 protein. The sample carries about 330,000 distinct CDR3 sequences, 10% to 15% recorded once. This sample was shared with a second study, whose subject was yellow fever vaccine responses in identical twins.

The source material was CD8+ T cells sorted from blood. All receptors derive from a woman aged 18-29 years in good health.

In this sample, this clonotype turned up a few times. V is TRBV24-1 and J is TRBJ2-1; D is undetermined. Germline values: CDR1 KGHDR, CDR2 SFDVKD. The CDR3 is 12 amino acids. V was cut by 4 bases and J by 13 bases, with 13 bases left in between. The CDR3 region is CATSDQNGRQFF. CDR3 bases: TGTGCCACCAGTGACCAGAACGGACGCCAGTTCTTC.

J is TRBJ2-3 and V is TRBV12-3 or TRBV12-4; 15 positions agree with TRBD2. The CDR3 consists of 19 residues. V trimming: 0 bases; J trimming: 6 bases; junction bases outside the gene matches: 10. CDR3 sequence reads: CASSLAGIPGTSGGDTQYF. CDR3 in DNA: TGTGCCAGCAGTTTAGCCGGAATTCCCGGGACTAGCGGGGGGGATACGCAGTATTTT.

The V gene is TRBV2, the J gene TRBJ1-1; D remains unclear. This CDR3 contains 13 residues. Trimming left V 6 bases short and J 1 base short, with 9 bases between. Germline V CDR1 and CDR2: SNHLY, FYNNEI. CDR3 nucleotide sequence: TGTGCCAGCAGCGTAATCCAGAACACTGAAGCTTTCTTT. It is translated as CASSVIQNTEAFF.

This clonotype occurred a few times. The chain is built from TRBV7-8 and TRBJ2-1; 8 bases match TRBD2. Trimming removed 3 bases from V and 6 bases from J; junction bases left unmatched: 4. This CDR3 spans 14 amino acids. The germline CDR1 and CDR2 sequences are SGHVS and FQNEAQ. The CDR3 sequence is CASSLSAGGNEQFF. For the CDR3, the DNA is TGTGCCAGCAGCTTGAGTGCGGGAGGCAATGAGCAGTTCTTC.

To note about this clonotype: An end of the junction does not agree with germline; a read error may underlie this. The V call is TRBV7-9, the J call TRBJ2-7, with D unresolved. The germline V gene encodes CDR1 SEHNR and CDR2 FQNEAQ (reference sequence). The length of the CDR3 is 12 residues. CDR3 coding DNA: TGTGCCAGCAGATTAGATCCTTACGAGCAGTACTTC. Its protein product is CASRLDPYEQYF.

This clonotype turned up a few times. This chain joins TRBV12-3 or TRBV12-4 and TRBJ2-7; 12 bases align to TRBD2. The CDR3 spans 18 residues. The junction had 9 bases not matched to a gene; V was cut back by 3 bases and J by 0 bases. CDR3 protein: CASSFSVLAGGSSYEQYF. In DNA, the CDR3 is TGTGCCAGCAGTTTTTCTGTACTAGCGGGAGGTAGCTCCTACGAGCAGTACTTC.

This clonotype appeared a few times. This rearrangement joins TRBV29-1 to TRBJ2-3; D possibly corresponds to TRBD2 (6 bases). The CDR3 is 14 residues long. Between the trimmed V and J ends, which lost 5 bases and 6 bases, there was a span of 18 bases. CDR1 and CDR2 (germline): SQVTM, ANQGSEA. The CDR3 region has the DNA TGCAGCGTTCGGGGACTCAACAAGGGGGATACGCAGTATTTT. Translating it yields CSVRGLNKGDTQYF.

The table lists this clonotype with a few counts. The chain is built from TRBV12-3 or TRBV12-4 and TRBJ2-1; 9 bases are shared with TRBD2. The CDR3 length is 15 residues. The J segment lost 4 bases and the V segment lost 6 bases, leaving 7 bases of the junction unmatched. The CDR3 is CASSPSGNPYNEQFF. DNA for the CDR3: TGTGCCAGCAGCCCTAGCGGGAACCCTTACAATGAGCAGTTCTTC.

There are many counts of this clonotype. The V gene is TRBV5-5, the J gene TRBJ2-1; D may be TRBD2 (6 bases). Deletions cut 6 bases from V and 7 bases from J, with 23 bases between. The CDR3 covers 16 residues. CDR1 and CDR2 (germline): SGHKS, YYEKEE (reference sequence). The DNA for the CDR3 is TGTGCCAGCACCCCTACTACCCGGGACTTTCCGAATGAGCAGTTCTTC. Encoded protein: CASTPTTRDFPNEQFF.

This clonotype was detected only a few times. The CDR3 region has the DNA TGTGCCAGCAGTTTTGGGGGGTTTGAGCAGCCCCAGCATTTT. Its protein is CASSFGGFEQPQHF. This chain joins TRBV12-3 or TRBV12-4 and TRBJ1-5; possible D gene TRBD1, 5 bases. Trimming left V 3 bases short and J 7 bases short, with 13 bases between. The CDR3 has 14 residues.

This clonotype was recorded a few times. J is TRBJ1-4 and V is TRBV28; D is ambiguous. This CDR3 spans 14 amino acids. Germline loops: CDR1 MDHEN, CDR2 SYDVKM. V shed 5 bases and J shed 4 bases, with 11 bases lying between them. DNA for the CDR3: TGTGCCAGCAGTCCCGGACGGAATAATGAAAAACTGTTTTTT. Its translation is CASSPGRNNEKLFF.

In its sample, this clonotype was seen a few times. The rearrangement links TRBV20-1 to TRBJ2-3; a weak D match, TRBD2 (6 bases). Germline values: CDR1 DFQATT, CDR2 SNEGSKA (reference sequence). V was shortened by 0 bases and J by 4 bases, with 23 bases between the two germline ends. The CDR3 has 18 residues. The CDR3 DNA reads TGCAGTGCTAGAGATCTTCTCTCGTTTACGGGAGACTCAGATACGCAGTATTTT. Protein sequence: CSARDLLSFTGDSDTQYF.

This chain joins TRBV20-1 and TRBJ2-7, with TRBD1 matching over 10 bases. CDR3 length equals 14 residues. CDR1 is DFQATT, CDR2 SNEGSKA, per germline (reference sequence). The junction had 7 bases not matched to a gene; V was cut back by 3 bases and J by 5 bases. Here the CDR3 DNA reads TGCAGTGCTAGGACTTCGACAGGGGGCGACGAGCAGTACGTC. Its translation: CSARTSTGGDEQYV.